This T cell receptor (beta chain) was sequenced in a study of blood T cell repertoires in COVID-19. Turning to the study itself: COVID-19 samples, acute and convalescent, were from the United States, Italy and Spain.

Generated by immunoSEQ multiplex PCR, the TCRdb table keeps only in-frame clones and is missing some. The profile shows 200,000 to 300,000 clones, roughly 91% of them singletons. This clone was seen a single time. Participant ages covered roughly 18 to 90 years across 24 US areas. J gave up 4 bases and V 7 bases, and 9 bases lay outside the gene matches. Germline V lookup: CDR1 MNHEY, CDR2 SVGAGI. The CDR3 totals 14 residues. J is TRBJ1-1 and V is TRBV6-5; TRBD1 matches 7 bases. The source of this sequence is a woman aged 25 to 39 who had recovered from COVID-19. Sequenced material: PBMCs or T cells enriched from blood (not recorded which). This chain's CDR3 is CASTVDRVRTEAFF. The CDR3 DNA sequence: TGTGCCAGCACCGTCGACAGGGTACGCACTGAAGCTTTCTTT.